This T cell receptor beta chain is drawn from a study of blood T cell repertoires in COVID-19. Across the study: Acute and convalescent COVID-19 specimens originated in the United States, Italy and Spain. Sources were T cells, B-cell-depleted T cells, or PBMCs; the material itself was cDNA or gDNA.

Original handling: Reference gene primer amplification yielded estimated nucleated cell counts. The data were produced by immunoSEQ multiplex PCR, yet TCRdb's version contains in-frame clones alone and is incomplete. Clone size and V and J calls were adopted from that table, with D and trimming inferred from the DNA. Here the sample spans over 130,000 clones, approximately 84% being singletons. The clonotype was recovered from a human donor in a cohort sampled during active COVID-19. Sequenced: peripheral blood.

In DNA form, the CDR3 reads TGTGCCAGCAGCCGGGGTCGTTTTTTACGTAGCGGGGGGGATCTCTACAATGAGCAGTTCTTC. This codes for CASSRGRFLRSGGDLYNEQFF. V and J are TRBV14 and TRBJ2-1; 11 bases match TRBD2. Germline trimming cut 4 bases from V and 3 bases from J; bases unmatched to any gene: 20. The CDR3 is 21 residues long. Germline V gene data show CDR1 as SGHDN and CDR2 as FVKESK.